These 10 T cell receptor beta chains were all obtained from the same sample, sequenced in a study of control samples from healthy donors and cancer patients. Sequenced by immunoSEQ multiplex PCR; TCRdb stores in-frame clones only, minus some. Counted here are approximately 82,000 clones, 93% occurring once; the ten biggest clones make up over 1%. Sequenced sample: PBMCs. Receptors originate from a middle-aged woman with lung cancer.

CDR3 region: CASSQAEGGFGEAFF. The CDR3 nucleotides read TGTGCCAGCAGCCAAGCCGAGGGGGGCTTCGGTGAAGCTTTCTTT. The chain is built from TRBV4-2 and TRBJ1-1; weak D call: TRBD1 (6 bases). V was shortened by 1 base and J by 7 bases, with 16 bases between the two germline ends. CDR3 size: 15 residues. In germline, CDR1 is LGHNA, CDR2 YNFKEQ.

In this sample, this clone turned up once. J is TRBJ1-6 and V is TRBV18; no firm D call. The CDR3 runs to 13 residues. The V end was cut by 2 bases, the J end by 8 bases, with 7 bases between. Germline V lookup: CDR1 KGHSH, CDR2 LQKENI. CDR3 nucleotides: TGTGCCAGCTCACCAGGGGTTGATTCACCCCTCCACTTT. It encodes CASSPGVDSPLHF. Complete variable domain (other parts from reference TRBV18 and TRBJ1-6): NAGVMQNPRHLVRRRGQEARLRCSPMKGHSHVYWYRQLPEEGLKFMVYLQKENIIDESGMPKERFSAEFPKEGPSILRIQQVVRGDSAAYFCASSPGVDSPLHFGNGTRLTVT.

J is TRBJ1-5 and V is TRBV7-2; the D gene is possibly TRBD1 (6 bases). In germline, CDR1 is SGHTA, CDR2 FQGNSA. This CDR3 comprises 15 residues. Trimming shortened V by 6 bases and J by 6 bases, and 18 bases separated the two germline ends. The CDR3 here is CASSPGGQIGQPQHF. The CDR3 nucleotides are TGTGCCAGCAGTCCTGGGGGGCAAATCGGTCAGCCCCAGCATTTT.

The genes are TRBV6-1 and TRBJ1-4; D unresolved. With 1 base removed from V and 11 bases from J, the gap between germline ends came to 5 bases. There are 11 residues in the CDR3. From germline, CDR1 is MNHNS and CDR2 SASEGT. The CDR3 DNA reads TGTGCCAGCAGTGAAGAAAGGAAACTGTTTTTT. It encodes CASSEERKLFF.

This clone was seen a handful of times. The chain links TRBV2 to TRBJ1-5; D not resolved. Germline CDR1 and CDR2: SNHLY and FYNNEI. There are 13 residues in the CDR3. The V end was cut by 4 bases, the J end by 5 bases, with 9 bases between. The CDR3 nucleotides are TGTGCCAGCAGTGGGGAAGTCGATCAGCCCCAGCATTTT. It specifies CASSGEVDQPQHF.

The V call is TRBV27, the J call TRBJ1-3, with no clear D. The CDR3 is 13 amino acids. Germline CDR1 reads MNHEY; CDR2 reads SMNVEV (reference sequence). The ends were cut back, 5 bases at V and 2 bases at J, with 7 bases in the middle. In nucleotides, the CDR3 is TGTGCCAGCAGTCCCGACACTGGAAACACCATATATTTT. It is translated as CASSPDTGNTIYF.

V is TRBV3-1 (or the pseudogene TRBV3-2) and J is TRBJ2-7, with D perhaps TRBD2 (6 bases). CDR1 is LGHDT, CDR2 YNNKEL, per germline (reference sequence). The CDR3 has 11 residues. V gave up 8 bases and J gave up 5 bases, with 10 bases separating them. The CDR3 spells CASSREHEQYF. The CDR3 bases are TGTGCCAGCTCCCGGGAGCACGAGCAGTACTTC.

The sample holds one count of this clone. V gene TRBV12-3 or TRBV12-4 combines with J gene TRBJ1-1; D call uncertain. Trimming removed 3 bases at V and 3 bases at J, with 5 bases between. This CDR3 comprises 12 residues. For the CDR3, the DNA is TGTGCCAGCAGTTTTTGGGACACTGAAGCTTTCTTT. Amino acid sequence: CASSFWDTEAFF.

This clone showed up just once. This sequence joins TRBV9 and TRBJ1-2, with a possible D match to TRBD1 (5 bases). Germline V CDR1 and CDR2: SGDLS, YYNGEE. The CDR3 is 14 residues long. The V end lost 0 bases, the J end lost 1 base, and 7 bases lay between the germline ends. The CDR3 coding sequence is TGTGCCAGCAGCGTAGGGCAGGGTAACTATGGCTACACCTTC. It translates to CASSVGQGNYGYTF.

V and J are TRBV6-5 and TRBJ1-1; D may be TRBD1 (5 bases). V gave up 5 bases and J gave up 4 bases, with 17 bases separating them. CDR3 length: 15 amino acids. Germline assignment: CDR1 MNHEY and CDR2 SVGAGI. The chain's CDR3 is CASSPPQGLSTEAFF. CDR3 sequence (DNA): TGTGCCAGCAGTCCACCTCAGGGACTCAGCACTGAAGCTTTCTTT.